Each of the 22 T cell receptor beta chains below was sequenced from the same sample in a study of blood T cell repertoires in COVID-19. Sequenced by immunoSEQ multiplex PCR; TCRdb stores in-frame clones only, minus some. The data show about 490,000 clones, 70% to 90% seen once. Material: peripheral blood. These receptors came from a human donor in a cohort sampled during active COVID-19.

The chain is built from TRBV4-3 and TRBJ1-5; D may be TRBD1 (5 bases). This CDR3 contains 14 residues. Germline V gives CDR1 LGHNA, CDR2 YSLEER. V was shortened by 0 bases and J by 11 bases, with 14 bases between the two germline ends. The CDR3 bases are TGCGCCAGCAGCCAAGAGTCAGGTTGGGGGGCCCAGCATTTT. Its protein product is CASSQESGWGAQHF.

The chain couples TRBV9 to TRBJ1-4; D remains unclear. Germline CDR1 and CDR2: SGDLS and YYNGEE. Trimming took off 7 bases at V and 2 bases at J, with 15 bases between the two ends. The CDR3 sequence is 15 residues long. The CDR3 region is CASSRSGITNEKLFF. The DNA for the CDR3 is TGTGCCAGCTCCCGATCAGGAATTACTAATGAAAAACTGTTTTTT.

V gene TRBV16 combines with J gene TRBJ2-7; D may be TRBD1 (6 bases). The V end was cut by 0 bases, the J end by 5 bases, with 17 bases between. The CDR3 is 16 amino acids. The V gene's germline CDR1 is KGHSY and CDR2 FQNENV. The CDR3 loop reads CASSQSLTGKDHEQYF. CDR3 DNA sequence: TGTGCCAGCAGCCAATCGCTCACAGGGAAGGACCACGAGCAGTACTTC.

The CDR3, as DNA: TGTGCCAGCAGTCTAACTAGCGTCAATGAGCAGTTCTTC. This encodes CASSLTSVNEQFF. The chain links TRBV6-2 or TRBV6-3 to TRBJ2-1; TRBD2 agrees at 7 bases. CDR3 length: 13 amino acids. The V segment lost 5 bases and the J segment 6 bases; nucleotides outside the gene matches: 4. Germline CDR1 MNHEY, CDR2 SVGEGT.

The chain joins TRBV25-1 to TRBJ2-1, with 7 bases identical to TRBD1. J lost 9 bases, V lost 1 base, and 3 bases had no gene match. In germline, CDR1 is MGHDK, CDR2 SYGVNS. The CDR3 is made up of 13 amino acids. The DNA for the CDR3 is TGTGCCAGCAGTGAATTGGGGACAGCTGAGCAGTTCTTC. It yields the protein CASSELGTAEQFF.

The chain couples TRBV25-1 to TRBJ2-1; 11 bases agree with TRBD2. Germline V gene lookup returns CDR1 MGHDK and CDR2 SYGVNS. This CDR3 spans 12 amino acids. The J segment lost 10 bases and the V segment lost 4 bases, leaving 0 bases of the junction unmatched. The CDR3 bases are TGTGCCAGCAGTGGGACTAGCGGGGAGCAGTTCTTC. Its translation: CASSGTSGEQFF.

The chain links TRBV19 to TRBJ2-7, with D possibly matching TRBD2 (6 bases). Germline V CDR1 and CDR2: LNHDA, SQIVND (reference sequence). V gave up 6 bases and J gave up 1 base, with 13 bases separating them. There are 14 residues in the CDR3. DNA of the CDR3: TGTGCCAGTAGAGGGACTCCTGAGTCCTACGAGCAGTACTTC. The encoded protein is CASRGTPESYEQYF.

The V call is TRBV3-1 (or the pseudogene TRBV3-2), the J call TRBJ2-7, with a possible D match to TRBD1 (5 bases). This CDR3 is 14 amino acids long. Germline CDR1 reads LGHDT; CDR2 reads YNNKEL (reference sequence). V was shortened by 0 bases and J by 0 bases, with 6 bases between the two germline ends. The CDR3 reads CASSQERGSYEQYF. The CDR3 DNA is TGTGCCAGCAGCCAAGAAAGGGGCTCCTACGAGCAGTACTTC.

The CDR3 nucleotides read TGCGCCAGCAGTGTGGCCAGCGGGAGGAGGGACGAGCAGTACTTC. It yields the protein CASSVASGRRDEQYF. The chain joins TRBV10-1 to TRBJ2-7; 9 positions match TRBD2. The CDR3 covers 15 residues. The ends lost 4 bases at V and 5 bases at J; junction bases unmatched: 9. Germline-derived CDR1 and CDR2 are WNHNN and SYGVQD (reference sequence).

V and J are TRBV7-3 and TRBJ1-6, with D unclear. CDR3 length equals 13 residues. From germline, CDR1 is SGHTA and CDR2 FQGTGA. The V end was cut by 5 bases, the J end by 7 bases, with 9 bases between. The CDR3 DNA follows: TGTGCCAGCAGCCCGGAGAGGAATTCACCCCTCCACTTT. This sequence encodes CASSPERNSPLHF.

The chain carries TRBV9 and TRBJ2-3; TRBD2 agrees at 8 bases. This CDR3 is built from 15 residues. The J segment lost 5 bases and the V segment lost 1 base, leaving 6 bases of the junction unmatched. CDR1 is SGDLS, CDR2 YYNGEE, per germline. CDR3 in amino acids: CASSVMTGTRDTQYF. DNA for the CDR3: TGTGCCAGCAGCGTAATGACCGGGACTAGAGATACGCAGTATTTT.

The chain uses TRBV12-5 and TRBJ1-2; 7 bases are a match to TRBD1. CDR3 length equals 13 residues. The germline CDR1 and CDR2 sequences are LGHNT and FRNRAP. J was trimmed by 7 bases and V by 5 bases; bases with no gene match: 7. CDR3 DNA: TGTGCTAGTGGTCCCGACAGGGTCGCTGGCTACACCTTC. Translated, it gives CASGPDRVAGYTF.

This clone appeared a few times. V gene TRBV7-9 combines with J gene TRBJ1-1; maybe TRBD1 (5 bases). V was clipped by 2 bases and J by 4 bases, with 14 bases between them. Germline V gene sequence: CDR1 SEHNR, CDR2 FQNEAQ (reference sequence). The CDR3 sequence is 15 residues long. DNA of the CDR3: TGTGCCAGCAGCTTATTAAGGGGTCAGGTCACTGAAGCTTTCTTT. Translation: CASSLLRGQVTEAFF.

The CDR3: CASYSGRPADTQYF. CDR3 DNA: TGTGCCAGCTATAGCGGGAGGCCCGCGGATACGCAGTATTTT. This chain uses TRBV6-6 with TRBJ2-3; 10 nucleotides line up with TRBD2. The length of the CDR3 is 14 residues. CDR1 MNHNY and CDR2 SVGAGI come from the germline V gene (reference sequence). The junction had 8 bases not matched to a gene; V was cut back by 8 bases and J by 6 bases.

The chain carries TRBV7-9 and TRBJ1-1; D unresolved. This CDR3 contains 12 residues. Germline values: CDR1 SEHNR, CDR2 FQNEAQ (reference sequence). V lost 6 bases and J 5 bases, leaving 10 bases between the germline ends. CDR3 nucleotide sequence: TGTGCCAGCAGTCGCGGGGAAACTGAAGCTTTCTTT. It yields the protein CASSRGETEAFF.

The rearrangement uses TRBV9 and TRBJ1-2; 8 nucleotides agree with TRBD1. Germline V gives CDR1 SGDLS, CDR2 YYNGEE. This CDR3 has 14 amino acids. V lost 0 bases to trimming and J lost 4 bases; unmatched junction nucleotides: 2. The DNA of the CDR3 is TGTGCCAGCAGCGTAGGACAGGGGATCTATGGCTACACCTTC. This sequence encodes CASSVGQGIYGYTF.

V usage is TRBV6-5 and J usage is TRBJ1-5, with 9 bases identical to TRBD1. V lost 5 bases and J lost 1; bases outside the gene matches: 3. The CDR3 is made up of 15 amino acids. Germline CDR1 reads MNHEY; CDR2 reads SVGAGI. CDR3 sequence (DNA): TGTGCCAGCAGTCTCGACAGGGGGAGCAATCAGCCCCAGCATTTT. Translated: CASSLDRGSNQPQHF.

This sequence joins TRBV10-3 and TRBJ1-6, with 7 nucleotides matching TRBD1. V was clipped by 5 bases and J by 10 bases; unmatched bases: 5. CDR3 size: 13 residues. Germline CDR1 ENHRY, CDR2 SYGVKD. CDR3 nucleotide sequence: TGTGCCATCAGTTGGGACAGTAACTCACCCCTCCACTTT. This encodes CAISWDSNSPLHF.

The CDR3 DNA reads TGTGCCAGCAGCCAGGGGACGGTCGTACAGCCCCAGCATTTT. Translating gives CASSQGTVVQPQHF. J is TRBJ1-5 and V is TRBV5-6; tentative D call: TRBD1 (6 bases). Deletions cut 4 bases from V and 7 bases from J, with 15 bases between. Germline V CDR1 and CDR2: SGHDT, YYEEEE. The CDR3 extends over 14 amino acids.

The rearrangement joins TRBV7-9 to TRBJ1-6; 9 nucleotides line up with TRBD1. CDR3 length equals 16 residues. V shed 5 bases and J 8 bases; nucleotides not matched to a gene: 10. The germline CDR1 and CDR2 sequences are SEHNR and FQNEAQ (reference sequence). The CDR3 loop is CASSAQGALRDSPLHF. The CDR3 nucleotides are TGTGCCAGCAGCGCACAGGGGGCGCTCCGTGATTCACCCCTCCACTTT. The full variable domain, rest sourced from reference TRBV7-9 and TRBJ1-6, is DTGVSQNPRHKITKRGQNVTFRCDPISEHNRLYWYRQTLGQGPEFLTYFQNEAQLEKSRLLSDRFSAERPKGSFSTLEIQRTEQGDSAMYLCASSAQGALRDSPLHFGNGTRLTVT.

The rearrangement links TRBV7-2 to TRBJ2-7; a weak D match, TRBD2 (6 bases). This CDR3 has 11 residues. In germline, CDR1 is SGHTA, CDR2 FQGNSA. Trimming removed 1 base at V and 12 bases at J, with 10 bases between. CDR3 DNA sequence: TGTGCCAGCAGCTTAGGGACCGGGAGGTACTTC. It translates to CASSLGTGRYF.

The chain carries TRBV29-1 and TRBJ1-1; no definite D call. Germline V lookup: CDR1 SQVTM, CDR2 ANQGSEA. CDR3 size: 13 residues. V lost 2 bases, J lost 7 bases, and 14 bases lay in between. CDR3: CSVESSPSREAFF. Here the CDR3 DNA reads TGCAGCGTTGAATCTTCCCCCTCCCGTGAAGCTTTCTTT.